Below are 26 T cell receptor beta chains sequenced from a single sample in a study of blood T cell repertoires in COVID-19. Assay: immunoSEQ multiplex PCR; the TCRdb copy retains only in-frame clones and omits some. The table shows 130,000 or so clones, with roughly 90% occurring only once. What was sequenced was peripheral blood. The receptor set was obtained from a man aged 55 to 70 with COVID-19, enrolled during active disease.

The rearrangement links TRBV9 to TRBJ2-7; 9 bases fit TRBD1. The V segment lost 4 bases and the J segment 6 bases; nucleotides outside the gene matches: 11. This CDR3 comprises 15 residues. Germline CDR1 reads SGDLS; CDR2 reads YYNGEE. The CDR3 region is CASSPTDRGGGEQYF. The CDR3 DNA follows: TGTGCCAGCAGCCCAACGGACAGGGGAGGGGGCGAGCAGTACTTC.

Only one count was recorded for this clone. CDR3 bases: TGTGCCAGCAGCGTAGAGGGACAGGGAGTCTACGAGCAGTACTTC. This translates into CASSVEGQGVYEQYF. The chain has TRBV9 and TRBJ2-7; 9 positions agree with TRBD1. The V and J ends lost 0 bases and 3 bases, in that order; junction bases with no gene match: 4. The germline gives CDR1 SGDLS, CDR2 YYNGEE. The length of the CDR3 is 15 residues. The variable domain in full, completed from reference TRBV9 and TRBJ2-7, reads DSGVTQTPKHLITATGQRVTLRCSPRSGDLSVYWYQQSLDQGLQFLIQYYNGEERAKGNILERFSAQQFPDLHSELNLSSLELGDSALYFCASSVEGQGVYEQYFGPGTRLTVT.

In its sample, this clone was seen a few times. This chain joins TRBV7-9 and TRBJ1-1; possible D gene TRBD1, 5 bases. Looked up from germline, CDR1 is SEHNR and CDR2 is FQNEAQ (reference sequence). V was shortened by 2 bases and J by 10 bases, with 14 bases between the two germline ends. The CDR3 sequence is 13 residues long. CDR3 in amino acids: CASSLFGGRGAFF. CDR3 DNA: TGTGCCAGCAGCTTATTCGGGGGAAGAGGAGCTTTCTTT.

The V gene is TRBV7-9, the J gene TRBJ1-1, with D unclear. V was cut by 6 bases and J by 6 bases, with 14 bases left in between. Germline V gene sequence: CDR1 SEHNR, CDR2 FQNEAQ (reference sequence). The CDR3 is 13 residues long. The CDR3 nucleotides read TGTGCCAGCAGTAGGAGGGCGGACTCTGAAGCTTTCTTT. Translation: CASSRRADSEAFF.

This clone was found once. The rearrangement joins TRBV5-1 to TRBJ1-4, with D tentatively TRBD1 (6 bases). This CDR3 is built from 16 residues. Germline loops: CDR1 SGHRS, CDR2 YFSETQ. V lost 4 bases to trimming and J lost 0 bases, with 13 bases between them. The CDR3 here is CASSIGQIATNEKLFF. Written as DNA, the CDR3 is TGCGCCAGCAGCATCGGACAGATCGCAACTAATGAAAAACTGTTTTTT.

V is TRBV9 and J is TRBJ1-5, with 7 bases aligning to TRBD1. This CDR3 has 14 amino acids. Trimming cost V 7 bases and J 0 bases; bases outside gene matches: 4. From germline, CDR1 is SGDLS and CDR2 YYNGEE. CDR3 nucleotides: TGTGCCAGCGGGGACAGTTATAGCAATCAGCCCCAGCATTTT. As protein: CASGDSYSNQPQHF.

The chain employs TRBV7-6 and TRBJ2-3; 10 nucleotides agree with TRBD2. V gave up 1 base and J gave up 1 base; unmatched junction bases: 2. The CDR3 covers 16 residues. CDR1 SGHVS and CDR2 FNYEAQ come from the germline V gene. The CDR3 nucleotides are TGTGCCAGCAGCTTAGAGCTAGCGGGGGGCACAGATACGCAGTATTTT. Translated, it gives CASSLELAGGTDTQYF.

CDR3 sequence reads: CASSLVRQGTEAFF. CDR3 sequence (DNA): TGTGCCAGCAGTCTAGTTCGACAGGGAACAGAAGCTTTCTTT. V is TRBV27 and J is TRBJ1-1, with 7 bases that match TRBD1. This CDR3 is built from 14 residues. CDR1 and CDR2 from the germline V gene are MNHEY and SMNVEV (reference sequence). V shed 5 bases, J shed 8 bases, and the junction held 11 bases outside the gene matches.

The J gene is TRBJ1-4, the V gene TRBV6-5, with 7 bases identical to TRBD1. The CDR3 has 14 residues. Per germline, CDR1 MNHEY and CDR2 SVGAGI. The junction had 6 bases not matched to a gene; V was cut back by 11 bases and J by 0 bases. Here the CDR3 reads CAVGQVSTNEKLFF. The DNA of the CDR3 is TGTGCCGTAGGACAGGTTTCAACTAATGAAAAACTGTTTTTT.

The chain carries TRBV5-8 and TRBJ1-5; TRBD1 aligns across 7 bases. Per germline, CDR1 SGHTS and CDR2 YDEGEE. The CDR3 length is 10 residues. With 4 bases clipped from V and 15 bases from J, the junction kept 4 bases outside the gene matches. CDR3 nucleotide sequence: TGTGCCAGCAGCCTACAGGGGAGGCATTTT. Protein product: CASSLQGRHF.

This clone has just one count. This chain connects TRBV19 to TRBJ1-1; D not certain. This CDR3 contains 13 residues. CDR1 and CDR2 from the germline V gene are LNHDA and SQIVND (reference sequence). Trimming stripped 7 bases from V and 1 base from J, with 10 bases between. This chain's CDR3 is CASTSTANTEAFF. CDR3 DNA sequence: TGTGCCAGTACCTCCACAGCGAACACTGAAGCTTTCTTT.

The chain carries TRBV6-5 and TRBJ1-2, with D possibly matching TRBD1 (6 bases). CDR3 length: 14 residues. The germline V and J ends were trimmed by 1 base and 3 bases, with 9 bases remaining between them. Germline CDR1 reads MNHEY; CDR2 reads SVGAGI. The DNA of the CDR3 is TGTGCCAGCAGTTACTTATCAGGGGACTATGGCTACACCTTC. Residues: CASSYLSGDYGYTF.

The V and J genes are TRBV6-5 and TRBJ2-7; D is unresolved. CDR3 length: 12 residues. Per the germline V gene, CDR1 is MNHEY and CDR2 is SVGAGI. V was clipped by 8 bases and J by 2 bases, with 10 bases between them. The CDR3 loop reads CASATLPYEQYF. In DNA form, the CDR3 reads TGTGCCAGCGCCACTCTCCCCTACGAGCAGTACTTC.

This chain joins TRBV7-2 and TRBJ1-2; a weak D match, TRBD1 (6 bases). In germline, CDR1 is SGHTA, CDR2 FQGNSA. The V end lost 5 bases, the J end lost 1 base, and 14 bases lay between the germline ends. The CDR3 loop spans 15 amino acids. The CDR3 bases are TGTGCCAGCAGCCCATCCAGGGGAAGTAACTATGGCTACACCTTC. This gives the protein CASSPSRGSNYGYTF.

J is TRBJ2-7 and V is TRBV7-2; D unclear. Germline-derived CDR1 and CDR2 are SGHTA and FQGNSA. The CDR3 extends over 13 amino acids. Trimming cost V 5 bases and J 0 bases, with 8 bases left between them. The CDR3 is CASSPRASYEQYF. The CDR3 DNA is TGTGCCAGCAGCCCCCGAGCCTCCTACGAGCAGTACTTC.

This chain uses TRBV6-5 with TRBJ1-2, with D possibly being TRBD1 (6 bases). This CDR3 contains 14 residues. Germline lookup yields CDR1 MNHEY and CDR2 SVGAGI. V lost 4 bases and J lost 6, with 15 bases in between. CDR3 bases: TGTGCCAGCAGTTTCGACAGGTCCTACAATGGCTACACCTTC. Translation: CASSFDRSYNGYTF.

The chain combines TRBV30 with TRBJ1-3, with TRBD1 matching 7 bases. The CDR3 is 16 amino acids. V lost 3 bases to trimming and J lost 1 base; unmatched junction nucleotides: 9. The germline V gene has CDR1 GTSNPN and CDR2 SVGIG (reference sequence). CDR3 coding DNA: TGTGCCTGGAGGCGAACAGGGGAACGGTCTGGAAACACCATATATTTT. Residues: CAWRRTGERSGNTIYF.

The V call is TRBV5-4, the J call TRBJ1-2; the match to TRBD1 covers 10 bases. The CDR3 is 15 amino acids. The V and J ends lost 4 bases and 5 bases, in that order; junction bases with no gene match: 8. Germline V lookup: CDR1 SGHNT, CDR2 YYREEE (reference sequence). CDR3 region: CASSPAGTGAYGYTF. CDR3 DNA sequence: TGTGCCAGCAGCCCGGCGGGGACAGGGGCTTATGGCTACACCTTC.

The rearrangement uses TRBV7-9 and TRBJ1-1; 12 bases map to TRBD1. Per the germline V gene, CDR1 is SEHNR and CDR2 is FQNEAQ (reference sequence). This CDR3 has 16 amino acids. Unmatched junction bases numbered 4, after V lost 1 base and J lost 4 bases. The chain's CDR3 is CASSLEGTGGLTEAFF. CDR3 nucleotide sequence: TGTGCCAGCAGCTTAGAGGGGACAGGGGGCCTCACTGAAGCTTTCTTT.

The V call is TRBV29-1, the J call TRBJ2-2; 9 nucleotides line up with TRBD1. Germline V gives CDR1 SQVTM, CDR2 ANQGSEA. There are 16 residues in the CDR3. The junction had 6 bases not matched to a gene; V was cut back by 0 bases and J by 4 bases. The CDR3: CSVEDRQGVITGELFF. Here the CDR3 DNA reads TGCAGCGTTGAAGATAGACAGGGGGTGATCACCGGGGAGCTGTTTTTT.

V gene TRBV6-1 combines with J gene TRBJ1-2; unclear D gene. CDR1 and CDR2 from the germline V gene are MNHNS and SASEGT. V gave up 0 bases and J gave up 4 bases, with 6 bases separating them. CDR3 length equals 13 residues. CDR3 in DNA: TGTGCCAGCAGTGAAGCGGGAGTCTATGGCTACACCTTC. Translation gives CASSEAGVYGYTF.

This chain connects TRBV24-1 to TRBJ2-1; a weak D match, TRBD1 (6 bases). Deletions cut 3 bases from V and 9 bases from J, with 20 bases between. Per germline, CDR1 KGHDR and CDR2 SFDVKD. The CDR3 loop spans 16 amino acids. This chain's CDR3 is CATSDTFPGDNGEQFF. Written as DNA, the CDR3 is TGTGCCACCAGTGATACCTTTCCAGGGGACAACGGTGAGCAGTTCTTC.

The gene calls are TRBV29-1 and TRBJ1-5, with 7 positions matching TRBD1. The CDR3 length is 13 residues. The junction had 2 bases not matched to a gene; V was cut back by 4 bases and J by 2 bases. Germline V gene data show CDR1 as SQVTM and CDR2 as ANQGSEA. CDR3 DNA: TGCAGCGTTGCCCAGGGGGGCAATCAGCCCCAGCATTTT. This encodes CSVAQGGNQPQHF.

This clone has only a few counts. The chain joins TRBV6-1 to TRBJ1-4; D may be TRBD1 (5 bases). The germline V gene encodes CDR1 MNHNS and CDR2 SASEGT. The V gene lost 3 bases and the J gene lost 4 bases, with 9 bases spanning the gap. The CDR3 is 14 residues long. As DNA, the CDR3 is TGTGCCAGCAGTGAGTCCAGGGATAATGAAAAACTGTTTTTT. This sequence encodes CASSESRDNEKLFF.

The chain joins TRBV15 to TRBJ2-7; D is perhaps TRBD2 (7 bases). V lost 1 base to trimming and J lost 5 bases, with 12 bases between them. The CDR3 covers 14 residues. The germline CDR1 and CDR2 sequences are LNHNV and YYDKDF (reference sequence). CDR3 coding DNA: TGTGCCACCAGCAGAGTTGGGGGGGCCCACGAGCAGTACTTC. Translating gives CATSRVGGAHEQYF.

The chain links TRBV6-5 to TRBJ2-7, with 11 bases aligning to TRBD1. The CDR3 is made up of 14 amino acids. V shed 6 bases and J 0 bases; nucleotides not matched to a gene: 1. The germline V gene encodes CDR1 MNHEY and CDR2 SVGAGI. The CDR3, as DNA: TGTGCCAGCAGGGGACAGGGGGGCTCCTACGAGCAGTACTTC. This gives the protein CASRGQGGSYEQYF.